The 32 T cell receptor beta chains given below trace back to one sample, sequenced in a study of cytomegalovirus exposure and HLA in healthy donors. The method was immunoSEQ multiplex PCR; TCRdb's version includes in-frame clones alone and lacks a portion of them. The profile shows about 140,000 clones, 80% to 95% of them singletons. Sample: PBMCs. The receptors here all came from a man aged 18 to 30 in good health and CMV-seronegative.

The chain recombines TRBV2 with TRBJ2-1, with D hard to call. This CDR3 has 12 residues. Germline V gene lookup returns CDR1 SNHLY and CDR2 FYNNEI. V was clipped by 3 bases and J by 4 bases, with 4 bases between them. The CDR3 region has the DNA TGTGCCAGCAGTGACCGTTACAATGAGCAGTTCTTC. It encodes CASSDRYNEQFF.

This rearrangement joins TRBV14 to TRBJ1-1; D is undetermined. Trimming pared 1 base from V and 3 bases from J, leaving 9 bases between. Germline values: CDR1 SGHDN, CDR2 FVKESK. This CDR3 has 14 residues. CDR3 bases: TGTGCCAGCAGCCAAGCTGCGGGGTACACTGAAGCTTTCTTT. The encoded protein is CASSQAAGYTEAFF.

The chain is built from TRBV6-6 and TRBJ2-3, with 10 bases aligning to TRBD2. The V gene's germline CDR1 is MNHNY and CDR2 SVGAGI (reference sequence). The V segment lost 4 bases and the J segment 0 bases; nucleotides outside the gene matches: 1. The CDR3 is 15 residues long. This chain's CDR3 is CASSLTSGSTDTQYF. CDR3 bases: TGTGCCAGCAGTTTGACTAGCGGGAGCACAGATACGCAGTATTTT.

This chain connects TRBV5-1 to TRBJ2-1; TRBD2 matches 9 bases. Germline loops: CDR1 SGHRS, CDR2 YFSETQ. The V and J ends lost 0 bases and 5 bases, in that order; junction bases with no gene match: 3. The CDR3 extends over 15 amino acids. The DNA of the CDR3 is TGCGCCAGCAGCTTGGGGGCTAGCGGGGACAATGAGCAGTTCTTC. It codes for CASSLGASGDNEQFF.

V usage is TRBV6-1 and J usage is TRBJ1-2; 7 bases map to TRBD1. V shed 7 bases, J shed 8 bases, and the junction held 13 bases outside the gene matches. Germline V gives CDR1 MNHNS, CDR2 SASEGT. The CDR3 is 14 amino acids. The CDR3 loop is CASTLDRTPLGYTF. For the CDR3, the DNA is TGTGCCAGCACTCTGGACAGGACCCCTCTAGGCTACACCTTC.

The chain's CDR3 is CASSLKGASGSVTQYF. The CDR3 DNA reads TGTGCCAGCAGCTTAAAAGGGGCTAGCGGGAGTGTTACGCAGTATTTT. The chain employs TRBV11-2 and TRBJ2-3; 10 positions agree with TRBD2. This CDR3 contains 16 residues. V dropped 2 bases and J dropped 8; count of bases not matched to a gene: 10. Germline-derived CDR1 and CDR2 are SGHAT and FQNNGV.

The genes are TRBV7-9 and TRBJ2-2; 9 bases match TRBD2. The CDR3 runs to 17 residues. The junction had 14 bases not matched to a gene; V was cut back by 4 bases and J by 8 bases. The germline V gene has CDR1 SEHNR and CDR2 FQNEAQ (reference sequence). The CDR3 loop reads CASSSAWTSEGLGELFF. As DNA, the CDR3 is TGTGCCAGCAGCTCCGCTTGGACTAGCGAGGGTTTGGGGGAGCTGTTTTTT.

This sequence joins TRBV28 and TRBJ2-1; 11 bases are shared with TRBD2. J lost 5 bases, V lost 10 bases, and 13 bases had no gene match. The CDR3 extends over 16 amino acids. CDR1 and CDR2 from the germline V gene are MDHEN and SYDVKM. CDR3 sequence (DNA): TGTGCCATCGACGTGCGACTAGCGGGGAGAGACAATGAGCAGTTCTTC. It translates to CAIDVRLAGRDNEQFF.

The rearrangement links TRBV5-1 to TRBJ2-2, with 10 bases that match TRBD2. The CDR3 has 18 residues. Per germline, CDR1 SGHRS and CDR2 YFSETQ. J was trimmed by 3 bases and V by 0 bases; bases with no gene match: 8. CDR3 in amino acids: CASSLGRRAGGDTGELFF. CDR3 nucleotides: TGCGCCAGCAGCTTGGGCAGAAGAGCGGGAGGGGACACCGGGGAGCTGTTTTTT.

This rearrangement joins TRBV27 to TRBJ2-3, with D perhaps matching TRBD2 (6 bases). Trimming took 4 bases from V and 2 from J, leaving 25 bases between them. Germline V gene sequence: CDR1 MNHEY, CDR2 SMNVEV (reference sequence). CDR3 length: 19 amino acids. The CDR3 region has the DNA TGTGCCAGCAGTTCCTGGGACTTCCCGTCCGCGCGTTTCACAGATACGCAGTATTTT. Translating it yields CASSSWDFPSARFTDTQYF.

Concerning this clone: A read error may produce the germline difference seen at one junction end. The chain employs TRBV5-1 and TRBJ2-5, with D possibly matching TRBD1 (5 bases). Germline CDR1 is SGHRS and CDR2 is YFSETQ. The CDR3 totals 16 residues. The CDR3 bases are TGCGCCAGCAACTTGTCCCCAGGGTTCGACCAAGAGACCCAGTACTTC. Its translation: CASNLSPGFDQETQYF.

The chain combines TRBV6-6 with TRBJ2-7; no definite D call. Trimming took off 5 bases at V and 2 bases at J, with 7 bases between the two ends. From germline, CDR1 is MNHNY and CDR2 SVGAGI (reference sequence). The length of the CDR3 is 12 residues. CDR3 protein: CASSQIAYEQYF. Written as DNA, the CDR3 is TGTGCCAGCAGTCAGATTGCCTACGAGCAGTACTTC.

The gene calls are TRBV6-1 and TRBJ1-5; D remains unclear. With 4 bases removed from V and 2 bases from J, the gap between germline ends came to 15 bases. Germline V lookup: CDR1 MNHNS, CDR2 SASEGT. The CDR3 length is 16 residues. The CDR3 region has the DNA TGTGCCAGCAGTGCCGGAACACGGGGAGGCAATCAGCCCCAGCATTTT. It translates to CASSAGTRGGNQPQHF.

The chain carries TRBV5-1 and TRBJ1-4; D unclear. CDR1 and CDR2 (germline): SGHRS, YFSETQ. Trimming cost V 2 bases and J 8 bases, with 10 bases left between them. This CDR3 is built from 13 residues. CDR3: CASSLTGSEKLFF. The CDR3 nucleotides read TGCGCCAGCAGCTTAACCGGTTCGGAAAAACTGTTTTTT.

This clone was seen only once. The genes are TRBV5-1 and TRBJ2-3, with no clear D. The CDR3 has 14 residues. From germline, CDR1 is SGHRS and CDR2 YFSETQ. With 4 bases removed from V and 2 bases from J, the gap between germline ends came to 11 bases. For the CDR3, the DNA is TGCGCCAGCAGCGGATTGAGGAACACAGATACGCAGTATTTT. This sequence encodes CASSGLRNTDTQYF.

This sequence joins TRBV28 and TRBJ2-3; 9 positions agree with TRBD1. The trim removed 7 bases at V and 0 bases at J, leaving 8 bases unmatched. Germline V gene sequence: CDR1 MDHEN, CDR2 SYDVKM. CDR3 length equals 16 residues. The CDR3 loop reads CASNLRQGVSTDTQYF. CDR3 in DNA: TGTGCCAGCAACCTTAGACAGGGGGTGAGCACAGATACGCAGTATTTT.

J is TRBJ2-5 and V is TRBV10-3; 10 bases map to TRBD1. Germline loops: CDR1 ENHRY, CDR2 SYGVKD. The CDR3 length is 15 residues. Trimming at V came to 2 bases and at J to 3 bases, leaving 3 bases not matched to a gene. The CDR3 sequence is CAISEATGGEETQYF. The DNA of the CDR3 is TGTGCCATCAGTGAGGCGACAGGGGGCGAAGAGACCCAGTACTTC.

On this clone itself: The junction does not match germline at one end; this may be a read error. This rearrangement joins TRBV4-1 to TRBJ1-2, with D tentatively TRBD1 (6 bases). The CDR3 is 14 amino acids. Germline CDR1 is MGHRA and CDR2 is YSYEKL. The CDR3 loop reads CANSQELTGRGYTF. Written as DNA, the CDR3 is TGCGCCAACAGCCAAGAACTGACAGGCCGAGGCTACACCTTC.

The chain employs TRBV19 and TRBJ2-1, with TRBD2 matching 11 bases. Germline CDR1 and CDR2: LNHDA and SQIVND (reference sequence). CDR3 size: 18 residues. The ends lost 5 bases at V and 2 bases at J; junction bases unmatched: 11. CDR3 sequence reads: CASSAIGTSGGTYNEQFF. In nucleotides, the CDR3 is TGTGCCAGTAGTGCAATCGGAACTAGCGGGGGTACCTACAATGAGCAGTTCTTC.

The rearrangement joins TRBV5-4 to TRBJ2-3, with 13 bases fitting TRBD2. V lost 0 bases to trimming and J lost 12 bases; unmatched junction nucleotides: 4. The germline gives CDR1 SGHNT, CDR2 YYREEE (reference sequence). This CDR3 region has 14 residues. The CDR3 DNA reads TGTGCCAGCAGCTTGGGGACTAGCGGGGGACCCCAGTATTTT. This translates into CASSLGTSGGPQYF. Drawing the rest from reference TRBV5-4 and TRBJ2-3, the complete variable domain is ETGVTQSPTHLIKTRGQQVTLRCSSQSGHNTVSWYQQALGQGPQFIFQYYREEENGRGNFPPRFSGLQFPNYSSELNVNALELDDSALYLCASSLGTSGGPQYFGPGTRLTVL.

There are a few counts of this clone. The V gene is TRBV30, the J gene TRBJ1-1; 7 bases match TRBD1. This CDR3 is built from 14 residues. The V gene end was trimmed by 8 bases and the J gene end by 3 bases; junction bases not matched to a gene: 12. Germline CDR1 is GTSNPN and CDR2 is SVGIG (reference sequence). CDR3 amino acids: CARTRQGFHTEAFF. DNA of the CDR3: TGTGCCCGAACGCGACAGGGTTTTCACACTGAAGCTTTCTTT.

The chain employs TRBV5-4 and TRBJ2-2; the D gene is possibly TRBD1 (6 bases). The CDR3 length is 16 residues. Germline V gives CDR1 SGHNT, CDR2 YYREEE (reference sequence). Trimming pared 3 bases from V and 5 bases from J, leaving 17 bases between. The CDR3 nucleotides are TGTGCCAGCAGCTCCCAGGACAGATCGTTGACCGGGGAGCTGTTTTTT. Amino acid sequence: CASSSQDRSLTGELFF.

The V call is TRBV9, the J call TRBJ2-7; 7 bases match TRBD1. CDR3 length: 14 amino acids. Germline CDR1 reads SGDLS; CDR2 reads YYNGEE. J lost 0 bases, V lost 3 bases, and 3 bases had no gene match. The CDR3 sequence is CASSAWDSSYEQYV. CDR3 in DNA: TGTGCCAGCAGCGCCTGGGACAGCTCCTACGAGCAGTACGTC.

A note on this clone: Other DNA sequences of this sample code for an identical CDR3. The rearrangement links TRBV5-4 to TRBJ1-3; weak D call: TRBD1 (5 bases). The CDR3 runs 14 residues. Germline assignment: CDR1 SGHNT and CDR2 YYREEE (reference sequence). V lost 0 bases to trimming and J lost 4 bases, with 8 bases between them. CDR3 in DNA: TGTGCCAGCAGCTTGGCCGGGGGAGGAAACACCATATATTTT. Its translation is CASSLAGGGNTIYF.

The chain uses TRBV5-1 and TRBJ2-7; TRBD1 might be the D (6 bases). Germline V gives CDR1 SGHRS, CDR2 YFSETQ. The CDR3 spans 12 residues. Trimming cost V 4 bases and J 3 bases, with 8 bases left between them. As DNA, the CDR3 is TGCGCCAGCAGCCTACAGGGCTACGAGCAGTACTTC. Its translation is CASSLQGYEQYF.

V is TRBV5-1 and J is TRBJ2-5; 8 bases agree with TRBD1. The CDR3 sequence is 15 residues long. V shed 3 bases, J shed 1 base, and the junction held 5 bases outside the gene matches. Germline V gives CDR1 SGHRS, CDR2 YFSETQ. The chain's CDR3 is CASSYRGLIQETQYF. In DNA form, the CDR3 reads TGCGCCAGCAGCTACAGGGGGTTAATCCAAGAGACCCAGTACTTC.

V is TRBV4-3 and J is TRBJ1-2; 7 bases are a match to TRBD1. The length of the CDR3 is 18 residues. Germline V CDR1 and CDR2: LGHNA, YSLEER. Trimming removed 0 bases from V and 0 bases from J; junction bases left unmatched: 10. In nucleotides, the CDR3 is TGCGCCAGCAGCCAAGAGGCCAGGGGGAGGTCGGCTAACTATGGCTACACCTTC. Protein: CASSQEARGRSANYGYTF.

The V gene is TRBV19, the J gene TRBJ2-7; 8 bases agree with TRBD1. Germline CDR1 and CDR2: LNHDA and SQIVND (reference sequence). The CDR3 has 15 residues. V lost 3 bases to trimming and J lost 3 bases; unmatched junction nucleotides: 7. This chain's CDR3 is CASSMNHRGIYEQYV. CDR3 in DNA: TGTGCCAGTAGTATGAATCACAGGGGGATCTACGAGCAGTACGTC.

CDR3 sequence: CAISDSGTGSVQPQHF. The CDR3 DNA follows: TGTGCCATCAGTGATTCCGGGACAGGGTCGGTTCAGCCCCAGCATTTT. V is TRBV10-3 and J is TRBJ1-5, with 9 bases that match TRBD1. Germline loops: CDR1 ENHRY, CDR2 SYGVKD. This CDR3 spans 16 amino acids. V shed 3 bases, J shed 6 bases, and the junction held 9 bases outside the gene matches.

This clone was found a few times. The chain carries TRBV6-5 and TRBJ2-3, with TRBD2 as a possible D gene (6 bases). The germline V gene encodes CDR1 MNHEY and CDR2 SVGAGI. The CDR3 length is 15 residues. V lost 6 bases to trimming and J lost 5 bases, with 18 bases between them. This chain's CDR3 is CASSRTSTLGDTQYF. CDR3 bases: TGTGCCAGCAGCCGAACTAGCACACTGGGAGATACGCAGTATTTT.

On this clone itself: The junction does not match germline at one end; this may be a read error. The chain carries TRBV18 and TRBJ1-1; a possible D gene is TRBD1 (5 bases). The CDR3 length is 16 residues. CDR1 and CDR2 (germline): KGHSH, LQKENI. The DNA for the CDR3 is TGTGCCAACTCACCACCACCGACAGCCCAGAACACTGAAGCTTTCTTT. Translating it yields CANSPPPTAQNTEAFF.

The V gene is TRBV7-7, the J gene TRBJ2-1; D is unclear. From germline, CDR1 is SSHAT and CDR2 FNYEAQ (reference sequence). This CDR3 is built from 13 residues. The ends were cut back, 1 base at V and 5 bases at J, with 6 bases in the middle. CDR3 region: CASSLGQNNEQFF. The DNA of the CDR3 is TGTGCCAGCAGCTTAGGGCAGAACAATGAGCAGTTCTTC.